Listed below are T cell receptor beta chains from one sample, sequenced in a study of T cell repertoires in breast cancer. TCRdb reprocessed the emulsion pairing reads with MiXCR, giving one entry per CDR3 protein. The sample includes roughly 40,000 distinct CDR3 sequences, under 60% of them seen just once. The sample consisted of CD8+ T cells. All receptors derive from a pool of human donors with breast cancer or a healthy control (not recorded which). CDR3s include the opening cysteine and the closing phenylalanine or tryptophan. The order of the fields is clone size, J gene, V gene, D gene, CDR3 DNA, CDR3 protein. D genes are given only for firm matches. Clone sizes are given selectively: once, few, many, or a class where the clone is expanded.

.,TRBJ2-1,TRBV7-2,.,TGTGCCAGCAGCTTAGTGCAGGGCTACAATGAGCAGTTCTTC,CASSLVQGYNEQFF
few,TRBJ2-1,TRBV20-1,TRBD1,TGCAGTGCTAGAGGACAGGGAAGATACAATGAGCAGTTCTTC,CSARGQGRYNEQFF
.,TRBJ2-3,TRBV7-3,TRBD2,TGTGCCAGCAGCTTGGGGACTAGCCGCACAGATACGCAGTATTTT,CASSLGTSRTDTQYF
few,TRBJ2-1,TRBV19,.,TGTGCCAGTAGTATTTACGAGAACGAGCAGTTCTTC,CASSIYENEQFF
.,TRBJ2-3,TRBV5-1,TRBD2,TGCGCCAGCAGCTTGAGCGGGGCTAGCACAGATACGCAGTATTTT,CASSLSGASTDTQYF
many,TRBJ1-1,TRBV20-1,.,TGCAGTGCTAGGGGACATTCGAACACTGAAGCTTTCTTT,CSARGHSNTEAFF
.,TRBJ2-3,TRBV29-1,.,TGCAGCGTTGGTGGGGGGGCGAGCACAGATACGCAGTATTTT,CSVGGGASTDTQYF
.,TRBJ1-6,TRBV14,.,TGTGCCAGCAGTCACGACCGTTTGAGCTCCTATAATTCACCCCTCCACTTT,CASSHDRLSSYNSPLHF
.,TRBJ2-1,TRBV25-1,TRBD2,TGTGCCAGCAGTGAATATTTTACTAGCGGGAGCCTTAGCTCCTACAATGAGCAGTTCTTC,CASSEYFTSGSLSSYNEQFF
many,TRBJ1-2,TRBV3-1,.,TGTGCCAGCAGCGGCGCAGGGATCTACGGCTACACCTTC,CASSGAGIYGYTF
.,TRBJ1-1,TRBV5-1,.,TGCGCCACCCGGTCTGGGGATGGCATGAACACTGAAGCTTTCTTT,CATRSGDGMNTEAFF
few,TRBJ2-7,TRBV20-1,.,TGCAGTGCTAGAGTTACAGGGAAGCAATACGAGCAGTACTTC,CSARVTGKQYEQYF
few,TRBJ2-5,TRBV2,.,TGTGCCAGCAGTGAATCGCAGGCTTACCTCGGAGAGACCCAGTACTTC,CASSESQAYLGETQYF
few,TRBJ2-1,TRBV2,.,TGTGCCAGTGTCCGGGACTCCGGGTTCGTACGTGAGCAGTTCTTC,CASVRDSGFVREQFF
many,TRBJ1-4,TRBV28,.,TGTGCCAGCAGCCGGACCGCCGGGGGAGGAAAACTGTTTTTT,CASSRTAGGGKLFF
once,TRBJ2-3,TRBV20-1,TRBD2,TGCAGTGCTAGGGGGACTAGCGGAAGCACAGATACGCAGTATTTT,CSARGTSGSTDTQYF
.,TRBJ1-1,TRBV20-1,.,TGCAGTGCGTCGGAAGGGGTCTTGAACACTGAAGCTTTCTTT,CSASEGVLNTEAFF
.,TRBJ1-1,TRBV29-1,.,TGCAGCGTTTCCTTCGGGCCCGGCGCTGAAGCTTTCTTT,CSVSFGPGAEAFF
.,TRBJ1-5,TRBV7-9,.,TGTGCCAGCAGCTTAGAGGGGGGACAGCCCCAGCATTTT,CASSLEGGQPQHF
.,TRBJ2-7,TRBV7-3,TRBD1,TGTGCCAGCAGCTCCGGGACAGGGGGTGAGCAGTACTTC,CASSSGTGGEQYF
many,TRBJ2-3,TRBV6-2/TRBV6-3,.,TGTGCCAGCACCACCAGCACAGATACGCAGTATTTT,CASTTSTDTQYF
few,TRBJ2-1,TRBV20-1,TRBD2,TGCAGTGCTCTGCTACTAGCGGGAGATAATGAGCAGTTCTTC,CSALLLAGDNEQFF
.,TRBJ2-1,TRBV20-1,.,TGCAGGCCGTCCGGGACCCCAGGGGTCGATGAGCAGTTCTTC,CRPSGTPGVDEQFF
many,TRBJ2-3,TRBV20-1,TRBD2,TGCAGTGCGGGGGGGAGGCAGCCTAGCACAGATACGCAGTATTTT,CSAGGRQPSTDTQYF
few,TRBJ1-1,TRBV7-2,.,TGTGCCAGCAGCTTACAGGGAGCTAACACTGAAGCTTTCTTT,CASSLQGANTEAFF
.,TRBJ1-1,TRBV19,.,TGTGCCAGTAGTATAAGGCCAGGCGACACTGAAGCTTTCTTT,CASSIRPGDTEAFF
.,TRBJ2-1,TRBV27,TRBD1,TGTGCCAGCAGCTTACAGGGGGCCGACTCCTACAATGAGCAGTTCTTC,CASSLQGADSYNEQFF
.,TRBJ2-3,TRBV20-1,.,TGCAGTGTCCCCAGGGACGCGAGCACAGATACGCAGTATTTT,CSVPRDASTDTQYF
.,TRBJ2-5,TRBV19,.,TGTGCCAGTAGTATCGCGGGTATCCAAGAGACCCAGTACTTC,CASSIAGIQETQYF
.,TRBJ2-7,TRBV12-3/TRBV12-4,.,TGTGCCAGCAGTTTGACAGTTTTAACGGGGGAGCAGTACTTC,CASSLTVLTGEQYF
.,TRBJ2-2,TRBV30,.,TGTGCCTGGAGCCCCGGCGGGCGCCGCGGGGAGCTGTTTTTT,CAWSPGGRRGELFF
.,TRBJ2-3,TRBV2,.,TGTGCCAGCAGTGTAGGTGGCGGCGGGGCCACAGATACGCAGTATTTT,CASSVGGGGATDTQYF
few,TRBJ2-3,TRBV4-2,.,TGTGCCAGCAGCCAAGAGCACGGTGGGGGCCCAGATACGCAGTATTTT,CASSQEHGGGPDTQYF
.,TRBJ1-2,TRBV6-1,.,TGTGCCAGCAGGATCCGAGGGGCTTCCTATGGCTACACCTTC,CASRIRGASYGYTF
.,TRBJ2-1,TRBV5-1,.,TGCGCCAGCAGCTTGGCTGTGGTCGACTACAATGAGCAGTTCTTC,CASSLAVVDYNEQFF
.,TRBJ2-7,TRBV25-1,TRBD1,TGTGCCAGCAGGGTCGGCGGGACAGGGAGTTACGAGCAGTACTTC,CASRVGGTGSYEQYF
.,TRBJ1-2,TRBV11-2,.,TGTGCCAGCAGCTTAGACCGGTTGGGGGGCTACACCTTC,CASSLDRLGGYTF
.,TRBJ1-6,TRBV7-9,.,TGTGCCAGCAGCTTGGCCGGTGGCTATAATTCACCCCTCCACTTT,CASSLAGGYNSPLHF
.,TRBJ2-4,TRBV7-6,TRBD1,TGTGCCAGCAGCTTACTGGGACAGGGGATTGAGTCGGCCAAAAACATTCAGTACTTC,CASSLLGQGIESAKNIQYF
few,TRBJ1-4,TRBV27,.,TGTGCCAGCAGTGCCGCACAACTTGAGGGGAATGAAAAACTGTTTTTT,CASSAAQLEGNEKLFF
few,TRBJ1-2,TRBV29-1,TRBD1,TGCAGCGTTGTGACAGGGATTTCGGTATATGGCTACACCTTC,CSVVTGISVYGYTF
.,TRBJ1-1,TRBV5-1,TRBD1,TGCGCCAGCAGCGGACAGGGGTCGAACACTGAAGCTTTCTTT,CASSGQGSNTEAFF
.,TRBJ2-7,TRBV2,TRBD2,TGTGCCAGCAGTCCCGGGGGCGGGGGGTGGAACGAGCAGTACTTC,CASSPGGGGWNEQYF
.,TRBJ1-2,TRBV19,.,TGTGCCAGTATCGGGGAGTCTAGTTGCTACACCTTC,CASIGESSCYTF
.,TRBJ2-7,TRBV29-1,.,TGCAGCGTTGAAGATTTCGGCGGTGGAGGGGCCAACGAGCAGTACTTC,CSVEDFGGGGANEQYF
.,TRBJ2-6,TRBV7-2,.,TGTGCCAGCAGCCCCGGAGGTAGCTCTAGGGCCAACGTCCTGACTTTC,CASSPGGSSRANVLTF
few,TRBJ2-1,TRBV6-1,.,TGTGCCAGCAGGCTATCGAATGAGCAGTTCTTC,CASRLSNEQFF
.,TRBJ1-4,TRBV6-1,.,TGTGCCAGCAGACCTTGGGGCGGACGTGAAAAACTGTTTTTT,CASRPWGGREKLFF
.,TRBJ1-1,TRBV2,.,TGTGCCAGCAGTGACTTGCCAGGGACCTCAAACAGCGCAATGAACACTGAAGCTTTCTTT,CASSDLPGTSNSAMNTEAFF
few,TRBJ2-5,TRBV27,.,TGTGCCACCAAATCCTCCAGAATCGGAGAGACCCAGTACTTC,CATKSSRIGETQYF